Listed below are T cell receptor beta chains from one sample, sequenced in a study of blood T cell repertoires in COVID-19. Sequenced by immunoSEQ multiplex PCR; TCRdb stores in-frame clones only, minus some. The sample carries tens of thousands of clones, more than 80% recorded once. Sequenced material: peripheral blood. These TCRs come from a human donor in a cohort sampled during active COVID-19. Both conserved end residues are part of each CDR3. D genes are given only for firm matches. Some rows mark clone size as missing; the rest say once, few, many or name a class of expanded clone.

CASSVQGLRSEKLFF | TGTGCCAGCAGCGTACAGGGGCTCCGGAGTGAAAAACTGTTTTTT | 15 | TRBJ1-4 | TRBV9 | . | .
CASSLDEGAAYNEQFF | TGTGCCAGCAGCTTGGACGAGGGGGCGGCTTACAATGAGCAGTTCTTC | 16 | TRBJ2-1 | TRBV5-4 | . | TRBD1
CASTRGGWNEQFF | TGTGCCAGCACCCGGGGAGGGTGGAATGAGCAGTTCTTC | 13 | TRBJ2-1 | TRBV27 | . | TRBD2
CASRAPQGSNEKLFF | TGTGCCAGCAGGGCCCCACAGGGCTCTAATGAAAAACTGTTTTTT | 15 | TRBJ1-4 | TRBV28 | . | .
CASSPGTAYISYEQYF | TGTGCCAGCAGCCCTGGGACAGCTTATATCTCCTACGAGCAGTACTTC | 16 | TRBJ2-7 | TRBV5-4 | . | TRBD1
CAITGLAGEPQYF | TGTGCCATTACGGGACTAGCGGGAGAGCCCCAGTACTTC | 13 | TRBJ2-5 | TRBV10-3 | . | TRBD2
CSASRAEAFF | TGCAGTGCTAGCCGCGCTGAAGCTTTCTTT | 10 | TRBJ1-1 | TRBV20-1 | . | .
CASSPSANSYNEQFF | TGTGCCAGCAGCCCTAGCGCCAACTCCTACAATGAGCAGTTCTTC | 15 | TRBJ2-1 | TRBV7-3 | . | .
CASSPPGTRSNYGYTF | TGTGCCAGCAGTCCACCCGGGACACGTTCTAACTATGGCTACACCTTC | 16 | TRBJ1-2 | TRBV7-8 | . | .
CASSPPGFYEQYF | TGTGCCAGCAGTCCGCCGGGGTTCTACGAGCAGTACTTC | 13 | TRBJ2-7 | TRBV28 | . | .
CASSPGTDNQPQHF | TGTGCCAGCAGCCCCGGGACAGACAATCAGCCCCAGCATTTT | 14 | TRBJ1-5 | TRBV11-2 | . | TRBD1
CASSLAGGGSDTQYF | TGCGCCAGCAGCTTAGCGGGGGGCGGCTCAGATACGCAGTATTTT | 15 | TRBJ2-3 | TRBV5-1 | . | TRBD2
CASSFGEAADPGNEQFF | TGTGCCAGCAGCTTTGGCGAGGCAGCCGACCCTGGCAATGAGCAGTTCTTC | 17 | TRBJ2-1 | TRBV7-6 | . | .
CASSISGNYGYTF | TGTGCCAGTAGTATCTCGGGGAATTATGGCTACACCTTC | 13 | TRBJ1-2 | TRBV19 | . | .
CASSQDLRQGVDSPLHF | TGCGCCAGCAGCCAAGATCTTCGACAGGGAGTAGATTCACCCCTCCACTTT | 17 | TRBJ1-6 | TRBV4-3 | . | TRBD1
CASRLASGAGDTQYF | TGTGCCAGCAGACTAGCGTCCGGAGCAGGAGATACGCAGTATTTT | 15 | TRBJ2-3 | TRBV28 | . | TRBD2
CASGPRTGENNSPLHF | TGTGCTAGTGGTCCCCGGACAGGGGAAAATAATTCACCCCTCCACTTT | 16 | TRBJ1-6 | TRBV12-5 | . | TRBD1
CASSRWGTGAYSGNTIYF | TGTGCCAGCAGCCGGTGGGGGACAGGGGCATACTCTGGAAACACCATATATTTT | 18 | TRBJ1-3 | TRBV5-6 | once | TRBD1
CASSEGGAGELQYF | TGTGCCAGCAGCGAGGGAGGGGCAGGGGAGTTGCAGTACTTC | 14 | TRBJ2-7 | TRBV7-6 | . | .
CASSQALGVNEKLFF | TGTGCCAGCAGCCAAGCTCTGGGAGTTAATGAAAAACTGTTTTTT | 15 | TRBJ1-4 | TRBV3-1/TRBV3-2 | . | .
CASSGQGVAKNIQYF | TGTGCCAGCAGTGGTCAGGGGGTAGCCAAAAACATTCAGTACTTC | 15 | TRBJ2-4 | TRBV2 | . | TRBD1
CASSVFSPLTDTQYF | TGTGCCAGCAGCGTATTTTCCCCTCTCACAGATACGCAGTATTTT | 15 | TRBJ2-3 | TRBV9 | . | .
CASSSRDNYQETQYF | TGTGCCAGCAGCTCCCGGGACAATTACCAAGAGACCCAGTACTTC | 15 | TRBJ2-5 | TRBV7-9 | once | .
CASSSRGVRTGELFF | TGTGCCAGCAGCTCACGGGGGGTCAGGACCGGGGAGCTGTTTTTT | 15 | TRBJ2-2 | TRBV11-2 | . | TRBD2
CASSPSQRDQPQHF | TGTGCCAGCAGTCCGTCCCAGAGGGATCAGCCCCAGCATTTT | 14 | TRBJ1-5 | TRBV2 | . | .
CASSLASGGLHEQYF | TGTGCCAGCAGCTTAGCCTCGGGGGGTTTGCACGAGCAGTACTTC | 15 | TRBJ2-7 | TRBV7-9 | . | TRBD2
CASSLAGQGVSDTQYF | TGTGCCAGCAGCTTAGCGGGACAGGGGGTTTCCGATACGCAGTATTTT | 16 | TRBJ2-3 | TRBV7-2 | . | TRBD1
CASRHREYTEAFF | TGTGCCAGCAGACACAGGGAGTACACTGAAGCTTTCTTT | 13 | TRBJ1-1 | TRBV7-7 | . | .
CATSDGRITDTQYF | TGTGCCACCAGTGATGGGAGGATCACAGATACGCAGTATTTT | 14 | TRBJ2-3 | TRBV24-1 | . | .
CASGHANTGELFF | TGCGCCAGTGGACACGCGAACACCGGGGAGCTGTTTTTT | 13 | TRBJ2-2 | TRBV5-1 | . | .
CASRPSGSYNEQFF | TGTGCCAGCAGACCTAGCGGGAGTTACAATGAGCAGTTCTTC | 14 | TRBJ2-1 | TRBV28 | . | TRBD2
CASSLWQTGSTEAFF | TGCGCCAGCAGCTTGTGGCAAACAGGGAGCACTGAAGCTTTCTTT | 15 | TRBJ1-1 | TRBV5-1 | once | .
CASSPRDRGSFNEQFF | TGTGCCAGCAGCCCGCGGGACAGGGGGTCGTTCAATGAGCAGTTCTTC | 16 | TRBJ2-1 | TRBV5-5 | . | TRBD1
CASSLDQGVGEAFF | TGCGCCAGCAGCTTGGATCAGGGGGTAGGTGAAGCTTTCTTT | 14 | TRBJ1-1 | TRBV5-1 | . | TRBD1
CASSHTSRVGTDTQYF | TGTGCCAGCAGCCATACTAGCCGGGTAGGCACAGATACGCAGTATTTT | 16 | TRBJ2-3 | TRBV11-2 | . | .
CASSPQRPTVGYTF | TGTGCCAGTAGTCCGCAGCGCCCAACTGTGGGCTACACCTTC | 14 | TRBJ1-2 | TRBV19 | once | .
CASSLRSQGGEKLFF | TGTGCCAGCAGCTTAAGATCGCAGGGAGGGGAAAAACTGTTTTTT | 15 | TRBJ1-4 | TRBV7-9 | . | .
CASTGQGVDEKLFF | TGTGCCAGCACTGGACAGGGCGTGGATGAAAAACTGTTTTTT | 14 | TRBJ1-4 | TRBV2 | . | TRBD1
CASSIGSYGRGLSHYGYTF | TGTGCCAGTAGTATAGGATCGTATGGCAGGGGGCTCTCTCACTATGGCTACACCTTC | 19 | TRBJ1-2 | TRBV19 | . | TRBD1
CASSLGEATEAFF | TGTGCCAGCAGCTTGGGGGAGGCCACTGAAGCTTTCTTT | 13 | TRBJ1-1 | TRBV11-1 | . | .
CASSPAEGRYNEQFF | TGTGCCAGCAGCCCCGCGGAGGGCCGTTACAATGAGCAGTTCTTC | 15 | TRBJ2-1 | TRBV3-1/TRBV3-2 | once | .
CASSGPGQGGTEAFF | TGTGCCAGTAGTGGCCCGGGACAGGGGGGCACTGAAGCTTTCTTT | 15 | TRBJ1-1 | TRBV19 | . | TRBD1
CASSLAGWGPYEQYF | TGTGCCAGCAGCTTGGCCGGATGGGGGCCCTACGAGCAGTACTTC | 15 | TRBJ2-7 | TRBV5-4 | . | .
CSVGTSGSHEQFF | TGCAGCGTTGGGACTAGCGGGAGTCATGAGCAGTTCTTC | 13 | TRBJ2-1 | TRBV29-1 | . | TRBD2
CASSWAGGEWQYF | TGTGCCAGCAGCTGGGCGGGTGGGGAATGGCAGTATTTT | 13 | TRBJ2-3 | TRBV7-9 | . | .
CASSYRGPTDGYTF | TGTGCCAGCAGCTACAGGGGGCCGACGGATGGCTACACCTTC | 14 | TRBJ1-2 | TRBV5-6 | . | TRBD1